The 17 T cell receptor beta chains listed next were all sequenced from one sample in a study of spatial heterogeneity in lung cancer. Time point in this sample: sample taken at primary tumor resection. Unsorted whole RNA from tumor, nontumor lung or frozen PBMC underwent sequencing. MiXCR, applied by TCRdb to the 5' RACE reads, yields one record per CDR3 protein. The data show 55,000 to 75,000 distinct CDR3 sequences, with roughly 8% seen just once and roughly 16% held by the top ten. The specimen comprised PBMCs, sampled at surgery. Receptor source: a female donor with early-stage non-small cell lung cancer.

This clonotype has just a few counts. The chain carries TRBV27 and TRBJ1-6; perhaps TRBD1 as D (5 bases). Germline lookup yields CDR1 MNHEY and CDR2 SMNVEV (reference sequence). The CDR3 loop spans 14 amino acids. The V and J ends lost 5 bases and 8 bases respectively, with 13 bases between them. CDR3 coding DNA: TGTGCCAGCAGTCTCTGGGGGGGTGATTCACCCCTCCACTTT. It yields the protein CASSLWGGDSPLHF.

The J gene is TRBJ2-7, the V gene TRBV12-3 or TRBV12-4; unclear D gene. The V end was cut by 1 base, the J end by 6 bases, with 7 bases between. The CDR3 spans 12 residues. CDR3 bases: TGTGCCAGCAGTTTAGAAGTAGGCGAGCAGTACTTC. Protein: CASSLEVGEQYF.

This rearrangement joins TRBV7-9 to TRBJ1-1, with D possibly being TRBD1 (5 bases). Trimming took 1 base from V and 9 from J, leaving 15 bases between them. CDR3 length: 14 residues. Germline CDR1 SEHNR, CDR2 FQNEAQ (reference sequence). CDR3 in amino acids: CASSLVGGEGQAFF. The CDR3 DNA is TGTGCCAGCAGCTTAGTGGGAGGGGAAGGACAAGCTTTCTTT.

The rearrangement uses TRBV6-1 and TRBJ1-6; a weak D match, TRBD1 (5 bases). CDR1 and CDR2 from the germline V gene are MNHNS and SASEGT. The CDR3 sequence is 15 residues long. Between the trimmed V and J ends, which lost 4 bases and 9 bases, there was a span of 16 bases. CDR3 sequence reads: CASSAGPNSGSPLHF. CDR3 nucleotide sequence: TGTGCCAGCAGTGCGGGGCCCAATAGTGGTTCACCCCTCCACTTT.

This clonotype was observed at least ten times. The V gene is TRBV28, the J gene TRBJ1-1, with D possibly being TRBD1 (5 bases). The V gene's germline CDR1 is MDHEN and CDR2 SYDVKM. V gave up 1 base and J gave up 1 base, with 10 bases separating them. This CDR3 has 15 residues. The CDR3 DNA sequence: TGTGCCAGCAGTTTATCCCCAGGACAGAACACTGAAGCTTTCTTT. It is translated as CASSLSPGQNTEAFF.

This chain connects TRBV28 to TRBJ1-1; D not certain. V was shortened by 4 bases and J by 12 bases, with 15 bases between the two germline ends. This CDR3 is built from 12 residues. Germline V gene lookup returns CDR1 MDHEN and CDR2 SYDVKM. CDR3 protein: CASSSRVQQTFF. CDR3 in DNA: TGTGCCAGCAGTTCCCGGGTCCAACAGACTTTCTTT.

There are many counts of this clonotype. This sequence joins TRBV20-1 and TRBJ1-4, with TRBD1 as a possible D gene (6 bases). V lost 6 bases and J 12 bases, leaving 14 bases between the germline ends. This CDR3 comprises 11 residues. From germline, CDR1 is DFQATT and CDR2 SNEGSKA (reference sequence). The CDR3 region has the DNA TGCAGTGCCATCACGGGGGGCCAACTGTTTTTT. This encodes CSAITGGQLFF.

Many counts were recorded for this clonotype. The rearrangement uses TRBV7-2 and TRBJ2-5, with D tentatively TRBD1 (6 bases). Germline-derived CDR1 and CDR2 are SGHTA and FQGNSA. The ends were cut back, 5 bases at V and 5 bases at J, with 12 bases in the middle. The CDR3 totals 13 residues. This CDR3 is CASSLGGPETQYF. CDR3 bases: TGTGCCAGCAGCCTAGGGGGTCCGGAGACCCAGTACTTC.

This clonotype has at least ten counts. J is TRBJ2-1 and V is TRBV29-1, with 9 positions matching TRBD1. Germline V gene data show CDR1 as SQVTM and CDR2 as ANQGSEA. The CDR3 is 14 residues long. The J segment lost 5 bases and the V segment lost 5 bases, leaving 7 bases of the junction unmatched. CDR3 amino acids: CSVPTGGFNNEQFF. The CDR3 nucleotides read TGCAGCGTTCCTACAGGGGGCTTCAACAATGAGCAGTTCTTC.

This clonotype was recorded at least ten times. The DNA for the CDR3 is TGCAGTGCTAGAACTAGCGGGGGTTCCGAGCAGTACTTC. Amino acids: CSARTSGGSEQYF. The chain employs TRBV20-1 and TRBJ2-7; 11 nucleotides line up with TRBD2. Germline CDR1 is DFQATT and CDR2 is SNEGSKA (reference sequence). Losses at the gene ends were 2 bases for V and 6 bases for J; bases not matched to a gene: 3. CDR3 size: 13 residues.

Only a few counts were recorded for this clonotype. This rearrangement joins TRBV27 to TRBJ1-2; 8 nucleotides align to TRBD1. Trimming at V came to 0 bases and at J to 4 bases, leaving 13 bases not matched to a gene. CDR3 length: 18 residues. Germline CDR1 reads MNHEY; CDR2 reads SMNVEV (reference sequence). The chain's CDR3 is CASSLSKTGDLSFYGYTF. CDR3 DNA sequence: TGTGCCAGCAGTTTATCGAAGACAGGGGACTTGTCCTTCTATGGCTACACCTTC.

The chain couples TRBV6-2 or TRBV6-3 to TRBJ2-7; maybe TRBD1 (6 bases). This CDR3 spans 14 amino acids. Germline CDR1 and CDR2: MNHEY and SVGEGT. The V and J ends lost 7 bases and 2 bases respectively, with 15 bases between them. The CDR3 here is CASKRPGDPYEQYV. The DNA of the CDR3 is TGTGCCAGCAAACGACCAGGGGACCCCTACGAGCAGTACGTC.

This clonotype came up a few times. The chain has TRBV12-3 or TRBV12-4 and TRBJ2-1; TRBD2 aligns across 7 bases. The CDR3 contains 16 residues. After removal of 7 bases from V and 5 bases from J, the junction contained 14 bases not matched to a gene. The CDR3 sequence: CASTLAATGLDNEQFF. As DNA, the CDR3 is TGTGCCAGCACCCTAGCGGCCACGGGCCTTGACAATGAGCAGTTCTTC.

This clonotype was detected many times. The chain recombines TRBV6-5 with TRBJ2-3, with 9 bases matching TRBD1. Germline V gene sequence: CDR1 MNHEY, CDR2 SVGAGI. The CDR3 length is 14 residues. Trimming removed 10 bases from V and 0 bases from J; junction bases left unmatched: 5. CDR3: CATADRGSTDTQYF. The CDR3 nucleotides read TGTGCCACCGCCGACAGGGGGAGCACAGATACGCAGTATTTT.

The table lists this clonotype with many counts. This chain joins TRBV9 and TRBJ2-3; D might be TRBD1 (6 bases). This CDR3 has 15 amino acids. The germline V and J ends were trimmed by 0 bases and 2 bases, with 10 bases remaining between them. Germline V gene lookup returns CDR1 SGDLS and CDR2 YYNGEE. CDR3: CASSVVGHNTDTQYF. In nucleotides, the CDR3 is TGTGCCAGCAGCGTAGTGGGACACAACACAGATACGCAGTATTTT.

This clonotype has only a few counts. The CDR3 DNA sequence: TGTGCCAGCTCACCACCGGGACAGGGGAGAACCTACGAGCAGTACGTC. Its translation: CASSPPGQGRTYEQYV. This chain joins TRBV18 and TRBJ2-7; 10 nucleotides align to TRBD1. Germline V gene data show CDR1 as KGHSH and CDR2 as LQKENI. V lost 0 bases to trimming and J lost 2 bases; unmatched junction nucleotides: 4. This CDR3 contains 16 residues.

This clonotype was counted at least ten times. The V call is TRBV27, the J call TRBJ2-3; D is perhaps TRBD2 (6 bases). CDR1 and CDR2 from the germline V gene are MNHEY and SMNVEV (reference sequence). V lost 5 bases and J lost 4, with 22 bases in between. The CDR3 sequence is 17 residues long. CDR3 loop: CASSPRSHRLGADTQYF. The CDR3 DNA sequence: TGTGCCAGCAGTCCCAGGAGTCACCGACTAGGTGCAGATACGCAGTATTTT.